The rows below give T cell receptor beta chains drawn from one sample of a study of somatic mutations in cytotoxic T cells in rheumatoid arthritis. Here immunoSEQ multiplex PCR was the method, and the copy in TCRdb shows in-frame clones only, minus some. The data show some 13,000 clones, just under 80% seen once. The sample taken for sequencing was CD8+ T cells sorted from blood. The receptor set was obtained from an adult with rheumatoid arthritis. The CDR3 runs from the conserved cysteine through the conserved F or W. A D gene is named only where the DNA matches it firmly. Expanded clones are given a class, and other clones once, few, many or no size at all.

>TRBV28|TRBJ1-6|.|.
TGTGCCAGCAGTTTCCTTGACAAGAGGCTCTATAATTCACCCCTCCACTTT
CASSFLDKRLYNSPLHF
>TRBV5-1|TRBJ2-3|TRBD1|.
TGCGCCAGCAGCCCCGGGACAGGGGGCACAGATACGCAGTATTTT
CASSPGTGGTDTQYF
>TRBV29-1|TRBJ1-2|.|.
TGCAGCGTTGAGGGGTCGAGGGGCTGGTCTGGCTACACCTTC
CSVEGSRGWSGYTF
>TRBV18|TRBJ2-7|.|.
TGTGCCAGCTCACCCCCAGGGTACGGGGAGAGTGAGCAGTACTTC
CASSPPGYGESEQYF
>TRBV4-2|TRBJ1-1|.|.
TGTGCCAGCAGCCAAGGAGAAGGCAGCCCGGGCACTGAAGCTTTCTTT
CASSQGEGSPGTEAFF
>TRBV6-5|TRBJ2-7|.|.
TGTGCCAGCAGTCGGACTCGCTACGAGCAGTACTTC
CASSRTRYEQYF
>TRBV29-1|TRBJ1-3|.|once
TGCAGCGTTGAAGGGCAGGGACATTCTGGAAACACCATATATTTT
CSVEGQGHSGNTIYF
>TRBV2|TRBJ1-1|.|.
TGTGCCAGCAGTCTTATCCCTGAAGCTTTCTTT
CASSLIPEAFF
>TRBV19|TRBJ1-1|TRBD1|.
TGTGCCAGTAATGGGGCAGGGGGGACTGAAGCTTTCTTT
CASNGAGGTEAFF
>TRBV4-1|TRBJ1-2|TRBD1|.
TGCGCCAGCAGCCTCAATCTACAGGGGGGAAATGATGGCTACACCTTC
CASSLNLQGGNDGYTF
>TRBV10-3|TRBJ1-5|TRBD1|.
TGTGCCATCAGTGAGGATACAGGGGTAAATCAGCCCCAGCATTTT
CAISEDTGVNQPQHF
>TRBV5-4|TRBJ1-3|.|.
TGTGCCAGCAGCTCAGACGGGGACACCATATATTTT
CASSSDGDTIYF
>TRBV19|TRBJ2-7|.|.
TGTGCTTCAAGTTCTGGGAGCTACGAGCAGTACTTC
CASSSGSYEQYF
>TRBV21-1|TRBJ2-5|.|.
TGTGCCAGCAGCAAAGCGCTTTCCCCCAGGCCGGAGACCCAGTACTTC
CASSKALSPRPETQYF
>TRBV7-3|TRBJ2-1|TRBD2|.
TGTGCCAGCAGCTTAACCCCTAGCGGGAGCTCCTACAATGAGCAGTTCTTC
CASSLTPSGSSYNEQFF
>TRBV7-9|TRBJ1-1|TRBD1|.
TGTGCCAGCAGTTATGGACAGGGTAGGAGCACTGAAGCTTTCTTT
CASSYGQGRSTEAFF
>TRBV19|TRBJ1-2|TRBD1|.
TGTGCCAGTAGTACCACGACAGGGCTCCTCTATGGCTACACCTTC
CASSTTTGLLYGYTF
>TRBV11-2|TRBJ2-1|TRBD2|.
TGTGCCAGCAGCCCACCAGGACTAGCGGGTATTTACAATGAGCAGTTCTTC
CASSPPGLAGIYNEQFF
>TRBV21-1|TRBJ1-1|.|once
TGTGCCAGCAGCAAAAAAAGGACAGGGCTAAGATCTAACACTGAAGCTTTCTTT
CASSKKRTGLRSNTEAFF
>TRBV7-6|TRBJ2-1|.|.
TGTGCCAGCAGCGATGGGGGTCTGTCCTACAATGAGCAGTTCTTC
CASSDGGLSYNEQFF
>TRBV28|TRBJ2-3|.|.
TGTGCCAGCAGTTTCGACCCTGCGTCAGGGTCAACAGATACGCAGTATTTT
CASSFDPASGSTDTQYF
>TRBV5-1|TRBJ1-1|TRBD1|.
TGCGCCAGCAGCTCAGGACAGGGCAACACTGAAGCTTTCTTT
CASSSGQGNTEAFF
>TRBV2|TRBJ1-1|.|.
TGTGCCAGCAGTGATTGGGGGATCACTGAAGCTTTCTTT
CASSDWGITEAFF
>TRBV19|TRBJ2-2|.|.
TGTGCCAGTAGTACGGAGGGCCTCGGCACCGGGGAGCTGTTTTTT
CASSTEGLGTGELFF
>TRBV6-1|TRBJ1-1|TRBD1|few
TGTGCCAGCAGTGAAGTTGGAGGGACAGGGGAGGCTGAAGCTTTCTTT
CASSEVGGTGEAEAFF
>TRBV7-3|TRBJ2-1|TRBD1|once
TGTGCCAGCAGCCTCGGACAGGGGGCGGTTGAGCAGTTCTTC
CASSLGQGAVEQFF
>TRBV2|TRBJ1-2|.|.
TGTGCCAGCAGTGAACTCGACACCACTAACTATGGCTACACCTTC
CASSELDTTNYGYTF
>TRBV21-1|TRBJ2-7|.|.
TGTGCCAGCAGCATCCCCTACGAGCAGTACTTC
CASSIPYEQYF
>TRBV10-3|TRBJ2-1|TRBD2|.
TGTGCCATCAGTGAGTATATTACCCGGGGGGTCTACAATGAGCAGTTCTTC
CAISEYITRGVYNEQFF
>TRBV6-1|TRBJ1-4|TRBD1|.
TGTGCCAGCAGTGGCCGGGACAGGGGCCCGCTAGTGACTAATGAAAAACTGTTTTTT
CASSGRDRGPLVTNEKLFF
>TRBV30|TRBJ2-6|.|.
TGTGCCTGGATCTCCGGGACTGCGGCTGGGGCCAACGTCCTGACTTTC
CAWISGTAAGANVLTF
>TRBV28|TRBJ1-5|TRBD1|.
TGTGCCAGCAGTTTTTTGGGACAGGGGGTTTATAGCAATCAGCCCCAGCATTTT
CASSFLGQGVYSNQPQHF
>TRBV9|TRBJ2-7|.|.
TGTGCCAGCAGCGTAGCCCCGGGACAAGTTTACGAGCAGTACTTC
CASSVAPGQVYEQYF
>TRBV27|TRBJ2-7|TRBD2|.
TGTGCCAGCAGCTATACTAGCGGGGGCTACGAGCAGTACTTC
CASSYTSGGYEQYF
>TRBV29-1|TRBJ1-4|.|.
TGCAGCGTTGAAGATAAGGGATGGGGGAATGAAAAACTGTTTTTT
CSVEDKGWGNEKLFF
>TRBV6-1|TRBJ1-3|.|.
TGTGCCAGCAGTGCCTGGGGGGGGGATGCTGGAAACACCATATATTTT
CASSAWGGDAGNTIYF
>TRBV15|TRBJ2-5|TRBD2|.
TGTGCCACCAGCAGATCCACGGCGGGAGGGCAAGAGACCCAGTACTTC
CATSRSTAGGQETQYF
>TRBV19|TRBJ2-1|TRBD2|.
TGTGCCAGTGCCGGGACTAGCTACAATGAGCAGTTCTTC
CASAGTSYNEQFF
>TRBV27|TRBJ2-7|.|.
TGTGCCAGCCGATCAACCCCGCAGGGGGGGTCCTACGAGCAGTACTTC
CASRSTPQGGSYEQYF
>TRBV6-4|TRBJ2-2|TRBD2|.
TGTGCCAGCAGTGCCGGGACTAGCACCGGGGAGCTGTTTTTT
CASSAGTSTGELFF
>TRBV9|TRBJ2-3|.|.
TGTGCCAGCAGCGCTACAGGAGGGAAAGATACGCAGTATTTT
CASSATGGKDTQYF
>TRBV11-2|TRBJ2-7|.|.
TGTGCCAGCAGCTTACAGGGGTCCTCCTACGAGCAGTACTTC
CASSLQGSSYEQYF
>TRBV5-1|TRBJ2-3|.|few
TGCGCCAGCAGCTGGGAACTATCGGATACGCAGTATTTT
CASSWELSDTQYF
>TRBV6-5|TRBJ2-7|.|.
TGTGCCAGCAGTCCTACGGCGGGTCTTACCTACGAGCAGTACTTC
CASSPTAGLTYEQYF
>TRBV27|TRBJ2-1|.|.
TGTGCCAGCCATAAGGGCCTTCCCTTTTACAATGAGCAGTTCTTC
CASHKGLPFYNEQFF
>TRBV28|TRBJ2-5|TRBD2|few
TGTGCCAGCAGCTCCCTTGGACTAGCAGGGGAGACCCAGTACTTC
CASSSLGLAGETQYF